The rows below give T cell receptor beta chains drawn from one sample of a study of blood T cell repertoires in COVID-19. Measured with immunoSEQ multiplex PCR; TCRdb has only the in-frame clones, and not every one. The table records under 200,000 clones, roughly four fifths of them present only once. Sequencing used peripheral blood. The receptor set was obtained from a man aged 70 or older who had recovered from COVID-19. The CDR3 runs from the conserved cysteine through the conserved F or W. The D gene is left open where the match is weak. Where a row states a size, it is once, few, many or the class of an expanded clone; other rows omit it.

j_call,v_call,d_call,clone_size,cdr3_aa,cdr3_nt
TRBJ2-1,TRBV6-5,TRBD2,NA,CASRAASGVYNEQFF,TGTGCCAGCAGGGCGGCGAGCGGGGTCTACAATGAGCAGTTCTTC
TRBJ1-2,TRBV11-2,NA,NA,CASSSRAGARAYGYTF,TGTGCCAGCAGCTCCCGAGCGGGGGCGCGTGCCTATGGCTACACCTTC
TRBJ2-1,TRBV6-6,TRBD2,NA,CASSPARGLTYYNEQFF,TGTGCCAGCAGTCCTGCTAGGGGACTAACTTACTACAATGAGCAGTTCTTC
TRBJ2-7,TRBV27,NA,NA,CASSILGKQYF,TGTGCCAGCAGTATTCTTGGCAAGCAGTACTTC
TRBJ1-3,TRBV28,NA,NA,CASSLDRGNTIYF,TGTGCCAGCAGTCTCGACAGGGGAAACACCATATATTTT
TRBJ2-7,TRBV20-1,NA,few,CSASEAQLYEQYF,TGCAGTGCTAGTGAAGCGCAGCTCTACGAGCAGTACTTC
TRBJ1-5,TRBV18,TRBD1,once,CASSPGTGGGQPQHF,TGTGCCAGCTCACCAGGGACAGGGGGCGGTCAGCCCCAGCATTTT
TRBJ2-1,TRBV30,TRBD2,NA,CAWRAGGSYNEQFF,TGTGCCTGGAGGGCGGGAGGGTCCTACAATGAGCAGTTCTTC
TRBJ2-5,TRBV9,TRBD1,NA,CASSLQGETQYF,TGTGCCAGCAGCTTACAGGGGGAGACCCAGTACTTC
TRBJ2-1,TRBV7-2,NA,NA,CASSLVSASRYNEQFF,TGTGCCAGCAGCTTAGTGTCGGCTAGCCGATACAATGAGCAGTTCTTC
TRBJ2-5,TRBV25-1,NA,NA,CASSEVVGQAWAQYF,TGTGCCAGCAGTGAGGTTGTGGGGCAGGCATGGGCCCAGTACTTC
TRBJ1-5,TRBV23-1,TRBD1,NA,CASSLIGDRPATGYSNQPQHF,TGCGCCAGCAGTCTAATCGGGGACAGGCCCGCTACTGGTTATAGCAATCAGCCCCAGCATTTT
TRBJ1-4,TRBV9,NA,NA,CASSATGLGNEKLFF,TGTGCCAGCAGTGCCACAGGGCTTGGGAATGAAAAACTGTTTTTT
TRBJ2-1,TRBV28,TRBD2,NA,CASSLGGVDEQFF,TGTGCCAGCAGTTTAGGGGGGGTGGATGAGCAGTTCTTC
TRBJ2-1,TRBV4-1,TRBD1,NA,CASSPLSGRDRGYNEQFF,TGCGCCAGCAGCCCCCTATCCGGCCGGGACAGGGGATACAATGAGCAGTTCTTC
TRBJ1-5,TRBV12-3/TRBV12-4,NA,NA,CASSFGGQPQHF,TGTGCCAGCAGTTTCGGCGGGCAGCCCCAGCATTTT
TRBJ2-1,TRBV10-3,NA,few,CAISIRDTIDEQFF,TGTGCCATCAGTATCCGGGACACCATAGACGAGCAGTTCTTC
TRBJ2-5,TRBV7-7,TRBD1,NA,CASSQDRGRTQYF,TGTGCTAGCAGCCAGGACAGGGGTCGGACCCAGTACTTC
TRBJ2-2,TRBV6-6,NA,few,CACARQANTGELFF,TGTGCCTGCGCCCGACAAGCGAACACCGGGGAGCTGTTTTTT
TRBJ2-1,TRBV9,TRBD2,NA,CASSVVGSGSNNEQFF,TGTGCCAGCAGCGTAGTTGGTAGCGGGAGCAACAATGAGCAGTTCTTC
TRBJ2-2,TRBV6-4,TRBD1,NA,CASISWRGQGGTGELFF,TGTGCCAGCATTTCCTGGCGGGGACAGGGAGGTACCGGGGAGCTGTTTTTT
TRBJ2-7,TRBV7-2,NA,NA,CASSLRKGASYEQYF,TGTGCCAGCAGCTTACGGAAAGGGGCCTCCTACGAGCAGTACTTC
TRBJ2-2,TRBV12-3/TRBV12-4,NA,NA,CASSQGGAGELFF,TGTGCCAGCAGTCAGGGTGGGGCCGGGGAGCTGTTTTTT
TRBJ2-3,TRBV11-2,TRBD2,NA,CASSPAGETDTQYF,TGTGCCAGCAGCCCGGCGGGGGAGACAGATACGCAGTATTTT
TRBJ1-5,TRBV7-6,NA,NA,CASSSTALGGQPQHF,TGTGCCAGCAGCTCGACAGCCCTAGGGGGTCAGCCCCAGCATTTT
TRBJ1-1,TRBV27,NA,NA,CASSFNGDGTEAFF,TGTGCCAGCAGTTTCAACGGGGATGGCACTGAAGCTTTCTTT
TRBJ2-7,TRBV19,TRBD2,NA,CASKPSGRSYEQYF,TGTGCCAGTAAACCCAGCGGGAGAAGCTACGAGCAGTACTTC
TRBJ2-5,TRBV7-3,TRBD2,NA,CASSLFGGRAGAETQYF,TGTGCCAGCAGCTTATTTGGCGGGAGGGCCGGGGCAGAGACCCAGTACTTC
TRBJ2-1,TRBV20-1,NA,NA,CSASDRIYNEQFF,TGCAGTGCTAGTGACAGAATCTACAATGAGCAGTTCTTC
TRBJ1-5,TRBV7-6,NA,NA,CASSTDRNQPQHF,TGTGCCAGCAGCACGGACAGAAATCAGCCCCAGCATTTT
TRBJ2-5,TRBV5-1,NA,NA,CASSPHRGTNQETQYF,TGCGCCAGCAGCCCTCACCGGGGAACAAACCAAGAGACCCAGTACTTC
TRBJ2-2,TRBV12-3/TRBV12-4,NA,few,CASRPVSSKELFF,TGTGCCAGCAGGCCAGTTTCTAGCAAGGAGCTGTTTTTT
TRBJ2-3,TRBV7-9,TRBD2,NA,CASSLGLAGGSDTQYF,TGTGCCAGCAGCTTAGGGCTCGCGGGAGGGTCAGATACGCAGTATTTT
TRBJ2-7,TRBV6-5,NA,NA,CASSYSFNYEQYF,TGTGCCAGCAGTTACTCTTTCAACTACGAGCAGTACTTC
TRBJ2-1,TRBV10-1,NA,NA,CASSESTGSNEQFF,TGCGCCAGCAGTGAGTCGACGGGAAGCAATGAGCAGTTCTTC
TRBJ1-2,TRBV19,NA,NA,CASSPLLGGTAYGYTF,TGTGCCAGTAGTCCTCTCCTTGGGGGGACTGCCTATGGCTACACCTTC
TRBJ2-2,TRBV9,NA,NA,CASSARGSNTGELFF,TGTGCCAGCAGCGCCCGGGGGTCGAACACCGGGGAGCTGTTTTTT
TRBJ2-5,TRBV4-3,TRBD1,NA,CASSQERTGGSYQETQYF,TGCGCCAGCAGCCAAGAGCGAACAGGGGGATCGTACCAAGAGACCCAGTACTTC
TRBJ2-3,TRBV2,NA,NA,CASRIGGSTDTQYF,TGTGCCAGCAGGATCGGCGGGAGCACAGATACGCAGTATTTT
TRBJ2-1,TRBV29-1,NA,NA,CSVERTRRAEQFF,TGCAGCGTTGAGCGGACACGACGGGCTGAGCAGTTCTTC
TRBJ2-3,TRBV5-1,TRBD2,NA,CASSLSLAGIADTQYF,TGCGCCAGCAGCTTGTCCCTAGCGGGAATCGCAGATACGCAGTATTTT
TRBJ2-2,TRBV6-2/TRBV6-3,TRBD1,NA,CASSPPTGGRTGELFF,TGTGCCAGCAGTCCCCCGACAGGGGGGAGGACCGGGGAGCTGTTTTTT
TRBJ1-2,TRBV6-6,TRBD1,once,CASSFVRQGSYGYTF,TGTGCCAGCAGTTTCGTCAGACAGGGGAGCTATGGCTACACCTTC
TRBJ2-7,TRBV28,TRBD1,once,CASRGQSSYEQYF,TGTGCCAGCAGGGGACAGTCCTCCTACGAGCAGTACTTC
TRBJ2-5,TRBV20-1,TRBD1,NA,CSASLPTGGRMETQYF,TGCAGTGCTAGTCTACCGACAGGGGGCAGGATGGAGACCCAGTACTTC
TRBJ1-1,TRBV28,TRBD1,few,CASTLTGDMNTEAFF,TGTGCCAGCACCCTCACAGGGGACATGAACACTGAAGCTTTCTTT
TRBJ2-1,TRBV3-1/TRBV3-2,TRBD2,NA,CASSQAGVRDRPSGGSYNEQFF,TGTGCCAGCAGCCAAGCTGGAGTGAGGGATCGACCCAGCGGGGGCTCCTACAATGAGCAGTTCTTC
TRBJ2-2,TRBV5-1,TRBD1,NA,CASSPDRVNAGELFF,TGCGCCAGCAGCCCGGACAGGGTGAACGCCGGGGAGCTGTTTTTT
TRBJ1-2,TRBV5-4,TRBD1,NA,CASSDGQGRDYGYTF,TGTGCCAGCAGCGACGGACAGGGGCGAGACTATGGCTACACCTTC
TRBJ2-1,TRBV5-1,TRBD2,once,CASSNSGRSVNEQFF,TGCGCCAGCAGCAATAGCGGGAGATCCGTCAATGAGCAGTTCTTC
TRBJ2-7,TRBV7-2,NA,NA,CASSLVSLFGGEQYF,TGTGCCAGCAGCTTAGTGTCGCTCTTCGGCGGGGAGCAGTACTTC